A selection of T cell receptor beta chains follows, all from one sample in a study of CD8 T cells in ankylosing spondylitis. TCRdb independently ran MiXCR on the 5' RACE reads; one entry per CDR3 protein. Of some 290,000 distinct CDR3 sequences listed, 20% are singletons. Input material: blood, either unsorted or a sorted T cell fraction (not recorded which). The receptors were gathered from a male donor with ankylosing spondylitis or in good health (not recorded which). Each CDR3 is given with its conserved first and last residue. D genes are given only for firm matches. Size values are once, few and many counts, or a class for expanded clones, and some rows have none.

>TRBJ1-5|TRBV20-1|NA|few
CSAAGKGPQTQHF
TGCAGTGCTGCAGGGAAGGGGCCTCAGACCCAGCATTTT
>TRBJ1-1|TRBV5-1|NA|NA
CASSLEGGFRNTEAFF
TGCGCCAGCAGCTTGGAAGGCGGGTTTCGGAACACTGAAGCTTTCTTT
>TRBJ2-2|TRBV30|NA|few
CAWEGNTGELFF
TGTGCCTGGGAGGGGAACACCGGGGAGCTGTTTTTT
>TRBJ2-4|TRBV6-2/TRBV6-3|TRBD2|NA
CASSAFSGRAGKNIQYF
TGTGCCAGCAGTGCCTTTAGCGGGAGGGCCGGCAAAAACATTCAGTACTTC
>TRBJ1-6|TRBV5-1|NA|many
CASSLDEAGSYNSPLHF
TGCGCCAGCAGCTTGGATGAGGCAGGGTCATATAATTCACCCCTCCACTTT
>TRBJ2-3|TRBV12-3/TRBV12-4|NA|NA
CASSTGLGADTQYF
TGTGCCAGCAGCACGGGACTGGGGGCAGATACGCAGTATTTT
>TRBJ1-1|TRBV28|NA|many
CASSFGTEAFF
TGTGCCAGCTCGTTCGGCACTGAAGCTTTCTTT
>TRBJ2-2|TRBV19|TRBD1|NA
CASSTPTGWDTGELFF
TGTGCCAGTAGTACTCCGACAGGGTGGGACACCGGGGAGCTGTTTTTT
>TRBJ2-1|TRBV5-4|NA|NA
CASSWSPGKNEQFF
TGTGCCAGCAGCTGGTCCCCGGGAAAGAATGAGCAGTTCTTC
>TRBJ2-1|TRBV21-1|NA|NA
CASSKDGIYNEQFF
TGTGCCAGCAGCAAAGATGGGATATACAATGAGCAGTTCTTC
>TRBJ2-3|TRBV9|TRBD2|few
CASSVSSGTSTDTQYF
TGTGCCAGCAGCGTCTCTAGCGGCACTAGCACAGATACGCAGTATTTT
>TRBJ2-1|TRBV7-3|NA|few
CASSTGNNEQFF
TGTGCCAGCAGCACAGGAAACAATGAGCAGTTCTTC
>TRBJ2-2|TRBV6-1|TRBD1|NA
CASSVRQGADTGELFF
TGTGCCAGCAGTGTGCGACAGGGGGCTGACACCGGGGAGCTGTTTTTT
>TRBJ2-3|TRBV7-9|TRBD1|NA
CASSFNGQGTDTQYF
TGTGCCAGCAGCTTTAACGGACAGGGGACAGATACGCAGTATTTT
>TRBJ2-3|TRBV20-1|NA|many
CSARAGAGNTDTQYF
TGCAGTGCTAGGGCGGGGGCAGGGAACACAGATACGCAGTATTTT
>TRBJ1-1|TRBV10-3|NA|few
CAISGQGAPTEAFF
TGTGCCATCAGTGGCCAAGGGGCCCCGACTGAAGCTTTCTTT
>TRBJ2-2|TRBV3-1|NA|few
CASSQDTRRAGELFF
TGTGCCAGCAGCCAAGATACTCGGCGCGCCGGGGAGCTGTTTTTT
>TRBJ1-2|TRBV6-2/TRBV6-3|TRBD1|NA
CASSKQTGSDGYTF
TGTGCCAGCAGTAAACAGACAGGGTCGGATGGCTACACCTTC
>TRBJ1-5|TRBV20-1|NA|few
CSATAEYSNQPQHF
TGCAGTGCCACGGCAGAATATAGCAATCAGCCCCAGCATTTT
>TRBJ2-1|TRBV6-5|TRBD2|NA
CASSYSGLAGAYNEQFF
TGTGCCAGCAGTTACTCGGGACTAGCGGGAGCCTACAATGAGCAGTTCTTC
>TRBJ1-3|TRBV12-3/TRBV12-4|NA|NA
CASSLSGGNTIYF
TGTGCCAGCAGTTTATCCGGTGGAAACACCATATATTTT
>TRBJ1-4|TRBV7-8|TRBD1|many
CASSWGQGLNEKLFF
TGTGCCAGCAGCTGGGGACAGGGCCTTAATGAAAAACTGTTTTTT
>TRBJ2-3|TRBV6-1|NA|NA
CASSAGSTDTQYF
TGTGCCAGCAGCGCCGGGAGCACAGATACGCAGTATTTT
>TRBJ2-2|TRBV20-1|TRBD2|many
CSARRVAGGSGELFF
TGCAGTGCTAGACGGGTAGCGGGAGGTTCCGGGGAGCTGTTTTTT
>TRBJ1-2|TRBV27|NA|few
CASKQGGGGYTF
TGTGCCAGCAAACAGGGCGGGGGTGGCTACACCTTC
>TRBJ1-1|TRBV5-1|TRBD1|NA
CASSQDRGWTEAFF
TGCGCCAGCAGCCAAGACAGGGGATGGACTGAAGCTTTCTTT
>TRBJ2-1|TRBV5-1|NA|NA
CASSSFGDQLYNEQFF
TGCGCCAGCAGCTCCTTTGGGGACCAACTTTACAATGAGCAGTTCTTC